These 13 T cell receptor beta chains originate from one sample sequenced in a study of cytomegalovirus exposure and HLA in healthy donors. Profiling relied on immunoSEQ multiplex PCR, and the TCRdb table lists in-frame clones only, not all of them. The table lists over 100,000 clones, 85% to 90% of them singletons. Sequencing used PBMCs. All receptors derive from a woman in her late teens or twenties in good health and CMV-seropositive.

The CDR3 DNA is TGTGCCAGCAGCTTGGTGGGGGGGACAGGGAATAAGGGCTACACCTTC. This encodes CASSLVGGTGNKGYTF. V gene TRBV5-4 combines with J gene TRBJ1-2; TRBD1 agrees at 9 bases. This CDR3 contains 16 residues. Germline V gene lookup returns CDR1 SGHNT and CDR2 YYREEE (reference sequence). After removal of 0 bases from V and 8 bases from J, the junction contained 11 bases not matched to a gene.

This chain links TRBV5-4 with TRBJ2-2, with D possibly matching TRBD1 (6 bases). V gave up 5 bases and J gave up 2 bases, with 10 bases separating them. This CDR3 is built from 14 residues. CDR1 SGHNT and CDR2 YYREEE come from the germline V gene (reference sequence). The CDR3 coding sequence is TGTGCCAGCAGTATCAGGGGAAACACCGGGGAGCTGTTTTTT. This translates into CASSIRGNTGELFF.

The chain links TRBV4-1 to TRBJ2-2; 10 bases map to TRBD2. Germline CDR1 MGHRA, CDR2 YSYEKL. CDR3 length: 15 residues. Trimming cost V 7 bases and J 1 base; bases outside gene matches: 3. This chain's CDR3 is CASTRLAGNTGELFF. CDR3 bases: TGCGCCAGCACCCGACTAGCGGGGAACACCGGGGAGCTGTTTTTT.

The J gene is TRBJ1-6, the V gene TRBV7-9, with TRBD1 matching 9 bases. The V gene's germline CDR1 is SEHNR and CDR2 FQNEAQ (reference sequence). CDR3 length equals 15 residues. V trimming: 0 bases; J trimming: 11 bases; junction bases outside the gene matches: 5. The CDR3 sequence: CASSLALRDRAPLHF. CDR3 nucleotide sequence: TGTGCCAGCAGCTTAGCCCTAAGGGACAGGGCACCCCTCCACTTT.

The chain uses TRBV11-3 and TRBJ2-3; D is unclear. The CDR3 is 15 amino acids. V was pared by 3 bases and J by 0 bases, with 10 bases between. Germline lookup yields CDR1 SGHNT and CDR2 YENEEA. In DNA, the CDR3 is TGTGCCAGCAGCTTCCGTCGGTATAGCACAGATACGCAGTATTTT. Translating gives CASSFRRYSTDTQYF.

The table lists this clone with a few counts. The gene calls are TRBV2 and TRBJ1-2; D perhaps matches TRBD1 (6 bases). From germline, CDR1 is SNHLY and CDR2 FYNNEI. This CDR3 is built from 14 residues. Trimming took off 4 bases at V and 2 bases at J, with 11 bases between the two ends. CDR3 sequence (DNA): TGTGCCAGCAGTGCAGGGGCTAGGAACTATGGCTACACCTTC. The encoded protein is CASSAGARNYGYTF.

V is TRBV28 and J is TRBJ2-3; D remains unclear. The V end was cut by 3 bases, the J end by 5 bases, with 12 bases between. CDR3 length: 14 residues. The germline V gene has CDR1 MDHEN and CDR2 SYDVKM. The CDR3 protein is CASSLARFEDTQYF. CDR3 in DNA: TGTGCCAGCAGTTTGGCGAGGTTCGAAGATACGCAGTATTTT.

V usage is TRBV19 and J usage is TRBJ1-2; 9 bases are a match to TRBD1. Germline CDR1 and CDR2: LNHDA and SQIVND (reference sequence). The V and J ends lost 3 bases and 0 bases, in that order; junction bases with no gene match: 11. The CDR3 totals 18 residues. For the CDR3, the DNA is TGTGCCAGTAGTATTTTGGGTATCCGGGACAGGGCTAACTATGGCTACACCTTC. It codes for CASSILGIRDRANYGYTF.

This chain connects TRBV18 to TRBJ1-2; maybe TRBD1 (6 bases). With 4 bases removed from V and 7 bases from J, the gap between germline ends came to 7 bases. CDR3 length equals 11 residues. Germline CDR1 is KGHSH and CDR2 is LQKENI. CDR3 DNA: TGTGCCAGCTCACGGACAGCTGGCTACACCTTC. This gives the protein CASSRTAGYTF.

The V and J genes are TRBV30 and TRBJ2-7; 8 nucleotides line up with TRBD2. Trimming cost V 3 bases and J 3 bases; bases outside gene matches: 10. CDR3 length: 15 amino acids. Looked up from germline, CDR1 is GTSNPN and CDR2 is SVGIG (reference sequence). The DNA of the CDR3 is TGTGCCTGGAGGCGACTAGCGCTAATGGACTACGAGCAGTACTTC. Its protein product is CAWRRLALMDYEQYF.

The J gene is TRBJ1-3, the V gene TRBV30, with 9 bases lining up with TRBD1. Germline values: CDR1 GTSNPN, CDR2 SVGIG (reference sequence). The V gene end was trimmed by 4 bases and the J gene end by 3 bases; junction bases not matched to a gene: 1. This CDR3 comprises 13 residues. CDR3 amino acids: CAWKTGGGNTIYF. CDR3 DNA: TGTGCCTGGAAGACAGGGGGTGGAAACACCATATATTTT. The full variable domain, in which reference TRBV30 and TRBJ1-3 provide the parts outside the CDR3, is SQTIHQWPATLVQPVGSPLSLECTVEGTSNPNLYWYRQAAGRGLQLLFYSVGIGQISSEVPQNLSASRPQDRQFILSSKKLLLSDSGFYLCAWKTGGGNTIYFGEGSWLTVV.

The chain employs TRBV29-1 and TRBJ2-7; 8 bases are a match to TRBD2. V was clipped by 3 bases and J by 2 bases; unmatched bases: 3. Germline-derived CDR1 and CDR2 are SQVTM and ANQGSEA. CDR3 size: 13 residues. The CDR3 sequence is CSVDAGGAYEQYF. The CDR3 DNA reads as TGCAGCGTTGACGCGGGAGGAGCCTACGAGCAGTACTTC.

The chain couples TRBV7-2 to TRBJ2-7, with D unclear. Germline-derived CDR1 and CDR2 are SGHTA and FQGNSA. The CDR3 extends over 14 amino acids. Trimming removed 6 bases at V and 4 bases at J, with 16 bases between. The chain's CDR3 is CASSVTDGEYEQYF. The CDR3 DNA follows: TGTGCCAGCAGTGTAACCGACGGAGAATACGAGCAGTACTTC.